What follows are 8 T cell receptor beta chains derived from one specimen sequenced in a study of control samples from healthy donors and cancer patients. Sequencing used immunoSEQ multiplex PCR; TCRdb keeps in-frame clones, though not all of them. The top ten hold over 3% of the sample, which has approximately 100,000 clones, 90% seen once. Input material: blood. These receptors originate from a woman aged 18-29 years in good health.

The rearrangement uses TRBV7-2 and TRBJ2-7; D is perhaps TRBD2 (5 bases). The CDR3 spans 13 residues. V was trimmed by 5 bases and J by 3 bases, leaving 11 bases between them. Germline V gene data show CDR1 as SGHTA and CDR2 as FQGNSA. CDR3 sequence reads: CASSHGKLYEQYF. In DNA form, the CDR3 reads TGTGCCAGCAGCCACGGGAAACTCTACGAGCAGTACTTC.

The chain has TRBV6-5 and TRBJ1-2, with D possibly matching TRBD1 (5 bases). CDR3 length: 14 amino acids. CDR1 and CDR2 from the germline V gene are MNHEY and SVGAGI. Trimming removed 4 bases from V and 4 bases from J, with 13 bases in between. The CDR3 region is CASSFPGTLYGYTF. CDR3 in DNA: TGTGCCAGCAGTTTTCCCGGGACGCTCTATGGCTACACCTTC.

This rearrangement joins TRBV4-1 to TRBJ1-3; D uncertain. Trimming stripped 5 bases from V and 0 bases from J, with 17 bases between. This CDR3 contains 17 residues. Germline assignment: CDR1 MGHRA and CDR2 YSYEKL. The CDR3 sequence is CASSYLGAGSSGNTIYF. CDR3 nucleotide sequence: TGCGCCAGCAGCTACCTGGGCGCCGGGAGCTCTGGAAACACCATATATTTT.

The genes are TRBV29-1 and TRBJ2-6; TRBD2 matches at 9 bases. The CDR3 is 17 residues long. Per germline, CDR1 SQVTM and CDR2 ANQGSEA. V lost 1 base to trimming and J lost 0 bases; unmatched junction nucleotides: 4. The CDR3 coding sequence is TGCAGCGTTGAAGGGACTAGCGCTTACTCTGGGGCCAACGTCCTGACTTTC. Amino acid sequence: CSVEGTSAYSGANVLTF.

The chain carries TRBV7-2 and TRBJ2-7; TRBD1 matches 9 bases. This CDR3 is 16 amino acids long. Germline values: CDR1 SGHTA, CDR2 FQGNSA. V gave up 6 bases and J gave up 3 bases; unmatched junction bases: 12. CDR3 protein: CASSQTNRGPYYEQYF. In DNA, the CDR3 is TGTGCCAGCAGTCAAACCAACAGGGGGCCCTACTACGAGCAGTACTTC.

The rearrangement links TRBV2 to TRBJ2-5; 9 nucleotides line up with TRBD2. The CDR3 covers 16 residues. The germline V gene has CDR1 SNHLY and CDR2 FYNNEI. J lost 0 bases, V lost 2 bases, and 4 bases had no gene match. CDR3 in amino acids: CASSEYSGGNQETQYF. Here the CDR3 DNA reads TGTGCCAGCAGTGAATACAGCGGGGGGAACCAAGAGACCCAGTACTTC.

This clone has only one observation. One end of the junction does not line up with germline, which may come from a read error. The chain recombines TRBV14 with TRBJ2-5; no clear D. This CDR3 has 12 amino acids. Germline V gene data show CDR1 as SGHDN and CDR2 as FVKESK. CDR3 nucleotide sequence: TGTGCCAGCAGCCAAGAAAAAGAGACCAAGTACTTC. Translated: CASSQEKETKYF.

The genes are TRBV2 and TRBJ2-3; 9 positions agree with TRBD1. V shed 5 bases and J 5 bases; nucleotides not matched to a gene: 8. The CDR3 consists of 15 residues. The V gene's germline CDR1 is SNHLY and CDR2 FYNNEI. In DNA, the CDR3 is TGTGCCAGCAGTACTCTACAGGGGGCTGTAGATACGCAGTATTTT. Translation gives CASSTLQGAVDTQYF.